The T cell receptor beta chain under discussion was sequenced for a study of T cell changes during pregnancy in multiple sclerosis (dated by TCRdb to the late 2010s). Regarding the complete study: In women with multiple sclerosis, the researchers looked at how the T cell repertoire shifted as pregnancy progressed.

Trimming removed 5 bases from V and 0 bases from J, leaving 12 bases between the germline ends. The CDR3, cysteine through phenylalanine, is 15 amino acids long. This entry keeps only the CDR3 DNA: 45 bases, framed from base 1. CDR1 and CDR2 are drawn from the germline V gene: MNHNS, SASEGT. Details on this clone: Its binding antigen is unknown. Base qualities were left out, and no much larger clone turns up one base away.

Libraries were prepared through the immunoSEQ multiplex PCR assay. As stored in TCRdb, this immuneACCESS dataset retains in-frame rearrangements with V and J assigned. A fraction of the clones does not appear; measured against another copy, unresolved V genes explain less than half of the discrepancy, and the remainder lacks a known reason. This sample gives some 36,000 clones in total; under 95% of them show up just once. Approximately 0.7% of the sample lies in the top ten. The sequence came from a female donor in good health, enrolled as a control in a pregnancy study. The chain uses TRBV6-1 and TRBJ2-3; D gene: possibly TRBD1, on 7 matching bases. Sequencing used CD4+ T cells from peripheral blood mononuclear cells, obtained in the second trimester of pregnancy. The sequenced DNA: TGTGCCAGCAGTTCGACAGGGAGGAGCACAGATACGCAGTATTTT. The resulting protein is CASSSTGRSTDTQYF.